The 32 T cell receptor beta chains presented below share a single source sample, sequenced in a study of shared clonotypes between healthy human individuals. Terminally differentiated effector memory CD45RA+ cells were left out of the naive CD8 fraction, which was CD45RO-negative and positively selected for CCR7. Libraries were prepared by immunoSEQ multiplex PCR; TCRdb keeps only in-frame clonotypes and omits some of them. The table records some 2,100,000 clones, 85% to 95% of them present only once. Sequencing was performed on naive CD8+ T cells from PBMCs. All receptors come from a man aged 18 to 29 in good health. Some clones in this sample may be carry-over from other donors' samples.

This rearrangement joins TRBV7-9 to TRBJ1-3; no reliable D call. Germline V CDR1 and CDR2: SEHNR, FQNEAQ (reference sequence). The CDR3 loop spans 14 amino acids. The V gene lost 2 bases and the J gene lost 8 bases, with 13 bases spanning the gap. CDR3 loop: CASSLFDSGYTIYF. The CDR3 DNA is TGTGCCAGCAGCTTATTCGACTCCGGGTACACCATATATTTT.

This clone was counted a single time. V is TRBV5-1 and J is TRBJ2-1, with D possibly being TRBD1 (6 bases). The CDR3 is 14 amino acids. The V end was cut by 0 bases, the J end by 5 bases, with 9 bases between. Per germline, CDR1 SGHRS and CDR2 YFSETQ. The CDR3 DNA follows: TGCGCCAGCAGCTTGGCCCGGACAGACAATGAGCAGTTCTTC. Its protein is CASSLARTDNEQFF.

The chain couples TRBV18 to TRBJ2-1; no clear D. The germline CDR1 and CDR2 sequences are KGHSH and LQKENI. The germline V and J ends were trimmed by 3 bases and 3 bases, with 21 bases remaining between them. This CDR3 region has 18 residues. Here the CDR3 reads CASSPTTPTYFNYNEQFF. Written as DNA, the CDR3 is TGTGCCAGCTCACCGACCACTCCAACCTACTTCAACTACAATGAGCAGTTCTTC.

The table lists this clone with a count of one. The chain employs TRBV29-1 and TRBJ1-4; D unresolved. V lost 2 bases and J lost 8, with 12 bases in between. Per the germline V gene, CDR1 is SQVTM and CDR2 is ANQGSEA. This CDR3 spans 13 amino acids. CDR3 loop: CSVELGFGEKLFF. In DNA form, the CDR3 reads TGCAGCGTTGAATTGGGGTTCGGAGAAAAACTGTTTTTT. The full variable domain, in which reference TRBV29-1 and TRBJ1-4 provide the parts outside the CDR3, is SAVISQKPSRDICQRGTSLTIQCQVDSQVTMMFWYRQQPGQSLTLIATANQGSEATYESGFVIDKFPISRPNLTFSTLTVSNMSPEDSSIYLCSVELGFGEKLFFGSGTQLSVL.

This clone was seen once. The chain is built from TRBV28 and TRBJ2-3; D unresolved. CDR3 length: 16 amino acids. CDR1 is MDHEN, CDR2 SYDVKM, per germline. The V gene lost 3 bases and the J gene lost 1 base, with 14 bases spanning the gap. The CDR3 protein is CASSFFAIKGTDTQYF. DNA for the CDR3: TGTGCCAGCAGTTTCTTCGCAATTAAGGGCACAGATACGCAGTATTTT. Drawing the rest from reference TRBV28 and TRBJ2-3, the complete variable domain is DVKVTQSSRYLVKRTGEKVFLECVQDMDHENMFWYRQDPGLGLRLIYFSYDVKMKEKGDIPEGYSVSREKKERFSLILESASTNQTSMYLCASSFFAIKGTDTQYFGPGTRLTVL.

This clone appeared a single time. This chain links TRBV7-9 with TRBJ2-3, with a weak D call TRBD1 (6 bases). Trimming removed 4 bases from V and 2 bases from J, with 22 bases in between. CDR1 is SEHNR, CDR2 FQNEAQ, per germline (reference sequence). The CDR3 is made up of 18 amino acids. CDR3 bases: TGTGCCAGCAGCTCGGATCCGGGACACTCGATATTCACAGATACGCAGTATTTT. Protein: CASSSDPGHSIFTDTQYF.

This clone was observed a single time. The chain recombines TRBV11-2 with TRBJ2-1; 11 nucleotides line up with TRBD2. Germline-derived CDR1 and CDR2 are SGHAT and FQNNGV. Trimming cost V 1 base and J 7 bases; bases outside gene matches: 3. The CDR3 loop spans 15 amino acids. CDR3 amino acids: CASSLGGLAVNEQFF. As DNA, the CDR3 is TGTGCCAGCAGCTTAGGGGGACTAGCGGTAAATGAGCAGTTCTTC.

V is TRBV7-8 and J is TRBJ2-7; 7 bases map to TRBD1. Germline V gene sequence: CDR1 SGHVS, CDR2 FQNEAQ. CDR3 length equals 14 residues. Losses at the gene ends were 4 bases for V and 3 bases for J; bases not matched to a gene: 6. Here the CDR3 reads CASSSRDSNYEQYF. The CDR3 coding sequence is TGTGCCAGCAGCTCCCGGGACAGTAACTACGAGCAGTACTTC.

The chain employs TRBV7-2 and TRBJ2-2; 14 nucleotides agree with TRBD2. The germline V gene encodes CDR1 SGHTA and CDR2 FQGNSA. The CDR3 extends over 19 amino acids. V shed 4 bases and J 6 bases; nucleotides not matched to a gene: 13. CDR3 sequence reads: CASSSRTSGRSGWAGELFF. The CDR3 DNA is TGTGCCAGCAGCTCCCGGACTAGCGGGAGGTCCGGGTGGGCCGGGGAGCTGTTTTTT.

This sequence joins TRBV6-5 and TRBJ2-2; 7 bases line up with TRBD2. The CDR3 consists of 16 residues. Germline values: CDR1 MNHEY, CDR2 SVGAGI. The V segment lost 0 bases and the J segment 7 bases; nucleotides outside the gene matches: 8. This chain's CDR3 is CASSYSGGEWLGELFF. DNA of the CDR3: TGTGCCAGCAGTTACTCTGGGGGGGAGTGGCTCGGGGAGCTGTTTTTT.

The chain is built from TRBV9 and TRBJ2-7; D may match TRBD1 or TRBD2 (6 bases each). The germline V and J ends were trimmed by 1 base and 2 bases, with 13 bases remaining between them. Germline V CDR1 and CDR2: SGDLS, YYNGEE. This CDR3 spans 15 amino acids. For the CDR3, the DNA is TGTGCCAGCAGCGTAACCTACGGGGGCGCCTACGAGCAGTACTTC. It specifies CASSVTYGGAYEQYF.

The chain is built from TRBV6-4 and TRBJ2-1; 12 nucleotides align to TRBD2. Germline CDR1 MRHNA, CDR2 SNTAGT. This CDR3 spans 14 amino acids. Germline trimming cut 6 bases from V and 9 bases from J; bases unmatched to any gene: 6. CDR3 bases: TGTGCCAGCAGCGCTAGCGGGAGGGGGGGTGAGCAGTTCTTC. It is translated as CASSASGRGGEQFF.

This chain links TRBV5-1 with TRBJ2-7; tentative D call: TRBD1 (6 bases). The germline V and J ends were trimmed by 2 bases and 2 bases, with 11 bases remaining between them. CDR1 is SGHRS, CDR2 YFSETQ, per germline. CDR3 length: 14 amino acids. CDR3 sequence: CASSFATGAYEQYF. In DNA, the CDR3 is TGCGCCAGCAGCTTCGCGACAGGTGCCTACGAGCAGTACTTC.

This sequence joins TRBV5-1 and TRBJ2-7; D call uncertain. This CDR3 has 12 amino acids. Germline assignment: CDR1 SGHRS and CDR2 YFSETQ. V was shortened by 5 bases and J by 7 bases, with 13 bases between the two germline ends. CDR3 region: CASRPDRREQYF. For the CDR3, the DNA is TGCGCCAGCAGACCCGACCGTAGGGAGCAGTACTTC.

The gene calls are TRBV27 and TRBJ1-1; TRBD1 agrees at 11 bases. V trimming: 6 bases; J trimming: 6 bases; junction bases outside the gene matches: 6. The CDR3 length is 14 residues. Germline V CDR1 and CDR2: MNHEY, SMNVEV (reference sequence). The CDR3 DNA reads as TGTGCCAGCAGGGACAGGGGGCGATCCGCTGAAGCTTTCTTT. The encoded protein is CASRDRGRSAEAFF.

This chain links TRBV11-2 with TRBJ2-5, with 8 bases identical to TRBD1. V shed 5 bases, J shed 4 bases, and the junction held 12 bases outside the gene matches. CDR3 length: 16 residues. CDR1 is SGHAT, CDR2 FQNNGV, per germline. The DNA of the CDR3 is TGTGCCAGCAGCCACCCCCGGGACAGGTTTATAGAGACCCAGTACTTC. This sequence encodes CASSHPRDRFIETQYF.

The genes are TRBV5-1 and TRBJ1-5; 10 bases are a match to TRBD1. The CDR3 length is 14 residues. Germline assignment: CDR1 SGHRS and CDR2 YFSETQ. J lost 6 bases, V lost 4 bases, and 4 bases had no gene match. The CDR3 protein is CASSTTGGGQPQHF. CDR3 in DNA: TGCGCCAGCAGCACGACAGGGGGCGGTCAGCCCCAGCATTTT.

The chain couples TRBV9 to TRBJ1-1; D perhaps matches TRBD1 (6 bases). Trimming shortened V by 0 bases and J by 3 bases, and 15 bases separated the two germline ends. The CDR3 has 16 residues. The germline V gene encodes CDR1 SGDLS and CDR2 YYNGEE. The CDR3 bases are TGTGCCAGCAGCGTAGTCCCAGGGGTATCGGACACTGAAGCTTTCTTT. It encodes CASSVVPGVSDTEAFF.

CDR3 sequence: CASSRLGRGNEQFF. In DNA, the CDR3 is TGTGCCAGCAGCAGATTGGGACGCGGCAATGAGCAGTTCTTC. The chain has TRBV7-3 and TRBJ2-1, with D perhaps being TRBD1 or TRBD2 (5 bases each). Germline CDR1 is SGHTA and CDR2 is FQGTGA. This CDR3 region has 14 residues. Between the trimmed V and J ends, which lost 5 bases and 6 bases, there was a span of 14 bases.

V gene TRBV29-1 combines with J gene TRBJ2-3, with TRBD2 as a possible D gene (6 bases). The V end lost 6 bases, the J end lost 6 bases, and 19 bases lay between the germline ends. The CDR3 runs to 14 residues. The V gene's germline CDR1 is SQVTM and CDR2 ANQGSEA. The CDR3 region is CSVGTGMFADTQYF. DNA of the CDR3: TGCAGCGTAGGGACTGGTATGTTCGCGGATACGCAGTATTTT.

The chain combines TRBV7-2 with TRBJ2-7, with D possibly TRBD1 on 5 matching bases. Trimming shortened V by 1 base and J by 2 bases, and 21 bases separated the two germline ends. The CDR3 runs 18 residues. The germline gives CDR1 SGHTA, CDR2 FQGNSA. The CDR3 reads CASSLVAGPSEITYEQYF. In nucleotides, the CDR3 is TGTGCCAGCAGCTTAGTCGCAGGGCCAAGCGAGATAACCTACGAGCAGTACTTC.

V and J are TRBV15 and TRBJ2-7, with D perhaps matching TRBD2 (6 bases). The CDR3 has 17 amino acids. The germline gives CDR1 LNHNV, CDR2 YYDKDF (reference sequence). Trimming took off 1 base at V and 4 bases at J, with 20 bases between the two ends. Here the CDR3 DNA reads TGTGCCACCAGCAGAGGATCAATGGGAGGACTACCATACGAGCAGTACTTC. This sequence encodes CATSRGSMGGLPYEQYF. The whole variable domain, filled in from reference TRBV15 and TRBJ2-7, reads DAMVIQNPRYQVTQFGKPVTLSCSQTLNHNVMYWYQQKSSQAPKLLFHYYDKDFNNEADTPDNFQSRRPNTSFCFLDIRSPGLGDTAMYLCATSRGSMGGLPYEQYFGPGTRLTVT.

The CDR3 protein is CASRGALYEQYF. The CDR3 nucleotides read TGTGCCAGCAGGGGGGCTCTCTACGAGCAGTACTTC. The chain joins TRBV27 to TRBJ2-7; possibly TRBD1 for D (6 bases). The CDR3 covers 12 residues. Germline V lookup: CDR1 MNHEY, CDR2 SMNVEV (reference sequence). The ends were cut back, 6 bases at V and 3 bases at J, with 9 bases in the middle.

The rearrangement joins TRBV27 to TRBJ2-1; 8 bases line up with TRBD2. The J segment lost 7 bases and the V segment lost 4 bases, leaving 6 bases of the junction unmatched. This CDR3 has 14 amino acids. Looked up from germline, CDR1 is MNHEY and CDR2 is SMNVEV (reference sequence). The CDR3 reads CASSYGRARNEQFF. The CDR3 DNA follows: TGTGCCAGCAGTTACGGGAGGGCAAGGAATGAGCAGTTCTTC.

The chain uses TRBV28 and TRBJ1-1; 7 bases match TRBD1. The CDR3 is 18 residues long. Germline lookup yields CDR1 MDHEN and CDR2 SYDVKM. The J segment lost 5 bases and the V segment lost 0 bases, leaving 15 bases of the junction unmatched. CDR3 coding DNA: TGTGCCAGCAGTTTATGGCTACAGGGGACTCCTCAACAAACTGAAGCTTTCTTT. Protein sequence: CASSLWLQGTPQQTEAFF.

This clone was counted once. Other nucleotide sequences in the sample specify the same CDR3. The rearrangement joins TRBV7-9 to TRBJ1-2, with D unresolved. V was shortened by 1 base and J by 1 base, with 4 bases between the two germline ends. Looked up from germline, CDR1 is SEHNR and CDR2 is FQNEAQ (reference sequence). The CDR3 totals 13 residues. Here the CDR3 reads CASSLVGNYGYTF. The DNA for the CDR3 is TGTGCCAGCAGCTTAGTTGGTAACTATGGCTACACCTTC.

This clone was seen once. The CDR3 here is CASSVGIASYNEQFF. The CDR3 nucleotides are TGTGCCAGCAGTGTCGGAATAGCGTCATACAATGAGCAGTTCTTC. This chain connects TRBV2 to TRBJ2-1; TRBD2 is a possible D gene (5 bases). The V gene lost 4 bases and the J gene lost 4 bases, with 14 bases spanning the gap. Germline V gene lookup returns CDR1 SNHLY and CDR2 FYNNEI. The CDR3 has 15 amino acids.

The chain uses TRBV7-9 and TRBJ2-7; D not certain. In germline, CDR1 is SEHNR, CDR2 FQNEAQ (reference sequence). Trimming shortened V by 3 bases and J by 0 bases, and 6 bases separated the two germline ends. This CDR3 is built from 13 residues. CDR3 in amino acids: CASSFANSYEQYF. The CDR3 DNA sequence: TGTGCCAGCAGCTTCGCCAACTCCTACGAGCAGTACTTC.

A remark on this clone: Other DNA sequences from this sample encode an identical CDR3 as well. The chain carries TRBV9 and TRBJ2-2, with D perhaps matching TRBD1 (6 bases). Germline CDR1 is SGDLS and CDR2 is YYNGEE. The CDR3 extends over 15 amino acids. V lost 0 bases, J lost 1 base, and 7 bases lay in between. This CDR3 is CASSVVQGNTGELFF. Here the CDR3 DNA reads TGTGCCAGCAGCGTAGTACAGGGGAACACCGGGGAGCTGTTTTTT. The full variable domain, rest sourced from reference TRBV9 and TRBJ2-2, is DSGVTQTPKHLITATGQRVTLRCSPRSGDLSVYWYQQSLDQGLQFLIQYYNGEERAKGNILERFSAQQFPDLHSELNLSSLELGDSALYFCASSVVQGNTGELFFGEGSRLTVL.

In this sample, this clone turned up a few times. The chain uses TRBV4-1 and TRBJ1-4; 8 bases align to TRBD1. CDR1 and CDR2 from the germline V gene are MGHRA and YSYEKL. This CDR3 has 18 residues. V shed 4 bases and J 7 bases; nucleotides not matched to a gene: 17. CDR3 nucleotides: TGCGCCAGCAGCCCCAACCCCCTATTCGACAGGGGAAGTGAAAAACTGTTTTTT. Encoded protein: CASSPNPLFDRGSEKLFF.

The V and J genes are TRBV4-3 and TRBJ2-3; 9 bases agree with TRBD1. The germline V gene encodes CDR1 LGHNA and CDR2 YSLEER. The CDR3 has 15 residues. The V gene end was trimmed by 4 bases and the J gene end by 2 bases; junction bases not matched to a gene: 4. The CDR3 DNA reads TGCGCCAGCAGCCCGGGACAGGGCCTCACAGATACGCAGTATTTT. As protein: CASSPGQGLTDTQYF.

The chain is built from TRBV9 and TRBJ2-1; a possible D gene is TRBD1 (7 bases). The V gene's germline CDR1 is SGDLS and CDR2 YYNGEE. The V end lost 3 bases, the J end lost 3 bases, and 10 bases lay between the germline ends. CDR3 length: 14 amino acids. This chain's CDR3 is CASSAGGIYNEQFF. CDR3 in DNA: TGTGCCAGCAGCGCAGGGGGGATCTACAATGAGCAGTTCTTC. The complete variable domain, with remaining parts taken from reference TRBV9 and TRBJ2-1, reads DSGVTQTPKHLITATGQRVTLRCSPRSGDLSVYWYQQSLDQGLQFLIQYYNGEERAKGNILERFSAQQFPDLHSELNLSSLELGDSALYFCASSAGGIYNEQFFGPGTRLTVL.